A selection of T cell receptor beta chains follows, all from one sample in a study of blood T cell repertoires in COVID-19. The repertoire was sequenced with immunoSEQ multiplex PCR; TCRdb's copy has only in-frame clones and lacks some. The table lists about 200,000 clones, about 93% of them singletons. The source material was peripheral blood. Receptors originate from a middle-aged man with acute or convalescent COVID-19. Each CDR3 is given with its conserved first and last residue. Each record gives: V gene, J gene, D gene, CDR3 protein, CDR3 DNA. The D gene is left open where the match is weak.

V: TRBV5-6; J: TRBJ1-6; D: TRBD1; CDR3: CASSPGRQGWRNSPLHF; DNA: TGTGCCAGCAGCCCCGGAAGACAGGGGTGGAGGAATTCACCCCTCCACTTT
V: TRBV5-4; J: TRBJ2-2; D: TRBD2; CDR3: CASSPGLAGGPDTGELFF; DNA: TGTGCCAGCAGCCCGGGACTAGCGGGGGGGCCAGATACCGGGGAGCTGTTTTTT
V: TRBV7-2; J: TRBJ2-7; D: TRBD1; CDR3: CASSSQGALTYEQYF; DNA: TGTGCCAGCAGCTCACAGGGGGCCTTAACCTACGAGCAGTACTTC
V: TRBV5-1; J: TRBJ2-5; D: TRBD2; CDR3: CASSLGGGPSQETQYF; DNA: TGCGCCAGCAGCTTGGGCGGGGGACCCTCTCAAGAGACCCAGTACTTC
V: TRBV19; J: TRBJ1-4; D: .; CDR3: CASSISRGTNEKLFF; DNA: TGTGCCAGTAGTATCAGCAGGGGAACTAATGAAAAACTGTTTTTT
V: TRBV19; J: TRBJ2-5; D: TRBD2; CDR3: CASSTSTSGETQYF; DNA: TGTGCCAGTAGTACCTCGACTAGCGGGGAGACCCAGTACTTC
V: TRBV10-3; J: TRBJ2-1; D: TRBD2; CDR3: CAISEASGNQFF; DNA: TGTGCCATCAGCGAAGCTAGCGGGAATCAGTTCTTC
V: TRBV21-1; J: TRBJ2-2; D: .; CDR3: CASRAHRDRGNPANTGELFF; DNA: TGTGCCAGCAGGGCACATCGGGACAGGGGCAACCCGGCGAACACCGGGGAGCTGTTTTTT
V: TRBV7-2; J: TRBJ2-3; D: .; CDR3: CASSSQAGAQTDTQYF; DNA: TGTGCCAGCAGCTCCCAGGCAGGGGCCCAAACAGATACGCAGTATTTT
V: TRBV6-2/TRBV6-3; J: TRBJ1-1; D: .; CDR3: CASSLTLNTEAFF; DNA: TGTGCCAGCAGCCTTACATTGAACACTGAAGCTTTCTTT
V: TRBV10-2; J: TRBJ2-2; D: TRBD1; CDR3: CASTNRGTGELFF; DNA: TGCGCCAGCACGAACAGGGGGACCGGGGAGCTGTTTTTT
V: TRBV10-3; J: TRBJ1-3; D: .; CDR3: CAIRSHEADTIYF; DNA: TGTGCCATCAGAAGTCACGAGGCGGACACCATATATTTT